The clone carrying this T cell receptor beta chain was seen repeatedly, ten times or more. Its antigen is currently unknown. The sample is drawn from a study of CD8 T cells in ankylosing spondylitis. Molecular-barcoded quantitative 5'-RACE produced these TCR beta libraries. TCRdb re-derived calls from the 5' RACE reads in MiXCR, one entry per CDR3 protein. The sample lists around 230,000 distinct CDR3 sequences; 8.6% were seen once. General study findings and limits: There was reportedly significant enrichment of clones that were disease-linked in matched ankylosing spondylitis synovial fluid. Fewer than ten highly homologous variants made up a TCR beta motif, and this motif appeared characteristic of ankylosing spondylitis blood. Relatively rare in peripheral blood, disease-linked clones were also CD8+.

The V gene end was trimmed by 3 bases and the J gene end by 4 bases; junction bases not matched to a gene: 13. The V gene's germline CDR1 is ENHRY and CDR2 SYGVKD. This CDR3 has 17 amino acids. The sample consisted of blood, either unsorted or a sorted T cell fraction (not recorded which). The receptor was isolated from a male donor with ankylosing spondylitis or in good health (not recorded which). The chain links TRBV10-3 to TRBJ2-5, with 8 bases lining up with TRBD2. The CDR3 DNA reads TGTGCCATCAGTGATGGGTTGAGAAGCGGGGGTCTAGAGACCCAGTACTTC. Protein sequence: CAISDGLRSGGLETQYF.